This record concerns one T cell receptor (beta chain) sequence. TCRdb reprocessed the RACE reads via MiXCR and lists one record per CDR3 protein. The sample records a few hundred thousand distinct CDR3 sequences, nearly 6.5% being singletons. Noted time point: patch test 2, 6 weeks after DPC sensitization. Treatment described: therapeutic diphenylcyclopropenone sensitization with weekly scalp DPC. The sample originates from a study of human T cells and chemical hapten exposure. This CDR3 spans 18 amino acids. Germline lookup yields CDR1 MNHEY and CDR2 SVGAGI. J lost 5 bases, V lost 0 bases, and 9 bases had no gene match.

The sequenced sample was whole blood, obtained in connection with sensitization to the hapten diphenylcyclopropenone (DPC). The receptor comes from a woman between 18 and 30 years old with alopecia areata. Some clones in this sample may be carry-over from other donors' samples. This chain connects TRBV6-5 to TRBJ2-1, with 11 bases that match TRBD2. CDR3 amino acids: CASSYSKLAGATNNEQFF. The CDR3 bases are TGTGCCAGCAGTTACTCGAAACTAGCGGGGGCCACAAACAATGAGCAGTTCTTC.